These T cell receptor beta chains were read from a single sample in a study of cytomegalovirus exposure and HLA in healthy donors. Sequencing was performed with immunoSEQ multiplex PCR; in TCRdb, only in-frame clones are kept and a portion is missing. The sample contains a few hundred thousand clones, around three quarters of which appear only once. Input material: PBMCs. The receptors stem from a man aged 40-50 years in good health and CMV-seronegative. Each CDR3 is given with its conserved first and last residue. A D gene is named only where the DNA matches it firmly. A row's size may be missing; if present it is once, few, many or a size class.

J gene: TRBJ2-3
clone size: once
V gene: TRBV30
D gene: .
CDR3 protein: CAWSENTDTQYF
CDR3 DNA: TGTGCCTGGAGCGAGAACACAGATACGCAGTATTTT

J gene: TRBJ2-5
clone size: .
V gene: TRBV5-4
D gene: TRBD1
CDR3 protein: CASSKAGTESQETQYF
CDR3 DNA: TGTGCCAGCAGCAAAGCCGGGACAGAGTCTCAAGAGACCCAGTACTTC

J gene: TRBJ1-5
clone size: .
V gene: TRBV28
D gene: .
CDR3 protein: CASREGGQPQHF
CDR3 DNA: TGTGCCAGCAGGGAAGGGGGACAGCCCCAGCATTTT

J gene: TRBJ1-2
clone size: .
V gene: TRBV28
D gene: .
CDR3 protein: CASSSFTNYGYTF
CDR3 DNA: TGTGCCAGCAGTTCCTTTACTAACTATGGCTACACCTTC

J gene: TRBJ2-7
clone size: .
V gene: TRBV7-8
D gene: .
CDR3 protein: CASSSGQWLHEQYF
CDR3 DNA: TGTGCCAGCAGCTCTGGACAGTGGCTCCACGAGCAGTACTTC

J gene: TRBJ1-1
clone size: .
V gene: TRBV2
D gene: .
CDR3 protein: CASTRQANTEAFF
CDR3 DNA: TGTGCCAGCACCCGACAGGCGAACACTGAAGCTTTCTTT

J gene: TRBJ2-7
clone size: .
V gene: TRBV11-1
D gene: .
CDR3 protein: CASSLESGRSYEQYF
CDR3 DNA: TGTGCCAGCAGCTTGGAATCCGGGAGATCCTACGAGCAGTACTTC

J gene: TRBJ2-3
clone size: .
V gene: TRBV7-6
D gene: .
CDR3 protein: CASSLAPTSGEIRDTQYF
CDR3 DNA: TGTGCCAGCAGCTTAGCTCCCACCTCGGGGGAAATCAGAGATACGCAGTATTTT

J gene: TRBJ2-1
clone size: few
V gene: TRBV11-2
D gene: TRBD2
CDR3 protein: CASSPLIAGSYNEQFF
CDR3 DNA: TGTGCCAGCAGCCCTCTGATAGCGGGCTCCTACAATGAGCAGTTCTTC

J gene: TRBJ2-5
clone size: once
V gene: TRBV5-1
D gene: TRBD1
CDR3 protein: CASSQSDRGQETQYF
CDR3 DNA: TGCGCCAGCAGCCAATCCGACAGGGGACAAGAGACCCAGTACTTC

J gene: TRBJ1-5
clone size: once
V gene: TRBV9
D gene: .
CDR3 protein: CASSEGGDSQPQHF
CDR3 DNA: TGTGCCAGCAGCGAGGGGGGGGATTCTCAGCCCCAGCATTTT

J gene: TRBJ1-4
clone size: .
V gene: TRBV27
D gene: .
CDR3 protein: CASSGVQPWGEKLFF
CDR3 DNA: TGTGCCAGCAGCGGGGTCCAACCATGGGGTGAAAAACTGTTTTTT

J gene: TRBJ1-1
clone size: .
V gene: TRBV2
D gene: TRBD1
CDR3 protein: CASRVGRGRLGPEAFF
CDR3 DNA: TGTGCCAGCAGGGTCGGCAGGGGGCGCTTAGGGCCTGAAGCTTTCTTT

J gene: TRBJ2-5
clone size: .
V gene: TRBV19
D gene: .
CDR3 protein: CASSIGYGLIQETQYF
CDR3 DNA: TGTGCCAGTAGTATAGGTTACGGACTTATCCAAGAGACCCAGTACTTC

J gene: TRBJ2-5
clone size: .
V gene: TRBV4-3
D gene: .
CDR3 protein: CASSQGPGGGETQYF
CDR3 DNA: TGCGCCAGCAGCCAAGGACCGGGGGGCGGGGAGACCCAGTACTTC

J gene: TRBJ2-5
clone size: .
V gene: TRBV27
D gene: .
CDR3 protein: CASSLNLRETQYF
CDR3 DNA: TGTGCCAGCAGTTTAAACCTTAGAGAGACCCAGTACTTC

J gene: TRBJ2-3
clone size: .
V gene: TRBV5-1
D gene: .
CDR3 protein: CASSAGSSTDTQYF
CDR3 DNA: TGCGCCAGCAGCGCAGGGTCTAGCACAGATACGCAGTATTTT

J gene: TRBJ1-3
clone size: .
V gene: TRBV4-1
D gene: .
CDR3 protein: CASSQGYGVDTIYF
CDR3 DNA: TGCGCCAGCAGCCAAGGGTACGGAGTAGACACCATATATTTT

J gene: TRBJ1-1
clone size: .
V gene: TRBV10-3
D gene: TRBD1
CDR3 protein: CAISGTVFFF
CDR3 DNA: TGTGCCATCAGCGGGACAGTGTTTTTCTTT

J gene: TRBJ2-5
clone size: .
V gene: TRBV10-3
D gene: TRBD1
CDR3 protein: CAAARTGGVGETQYF
CDR3 DNA: TGTGCCGCAGCCCGGACAGGGGGGGTAGGAGAGACCCAGTACTTC

J gene: TRBJ2-3
clone size: .
V gene: TRBV9
D gene: .
CDR3 protein: CASSGSSRGSTDTQYF
CDR3 DNA: TGTGCCAGCAGCGGCTCATCCAGGGGAAGCACAGATACGCAGTATTTT

J gene: TRBJ1-6
clone size: .
V gene: TRBV6-1
D gene: .
CDR3 protein: CASSDLDWLGSPLHF
CDR3 DNA: TGTGCCAGCAGTGACTTGGACTGGCTGGGCTCACCCCTCCACTTT

J gene: TRBJ1-1
clone size: .
V gene: TRBV5-1
D gene: .
CDR3 protein: CASSLGGSDTEAFF
CDR3 DNA: TGCGCCAGCAGCTTAGGAGGGTCGGACACTGAAGCTTTCTTT

J gene: TRBJ2-7
clone size: .
V gene: TRBV21-1
D gene: .
CDR3 protein: CASSKTTYEQYF
CDR3 DNA: TGTGCCAGCAGCAAAACTACCTACGAGCAGTACTTC

J gene: TRBJ1-5
clone size: .
V gene: TRBV7-2
D gene: .
CDR3 protein: CASSLGREQPQHF
CDR3 DNA: TGTGCCAGCAGCTTAGGTCGGGAACAGCCCCAGCATTTT

J gene: TRBJ2-7
clone size: .
V gene: TRBV5-5
D gene: .
CDR3 protein: CASSFSEYEQYF
CDR3 DNA: TGTGCCAGCAGCTTCTCTGAGTACGAGCAGTACTTC

J gene: TRBJ2-7
clone size: .
V gene: TRBV28
D gene: TRBD2
CDR3 protein: CASSSLAGGLHEQYF
CDR3 DNA: TGTGCCAGCAGTTCCTTAGCGGGAGGGCTGCACGAGCAGTACTTC

J gene: TRBJ2-2
clone size: .
V gene: TRBV11-3
D gene: TRBD1
CDR3 protein: CASSLGGTGSNTGELFF
CDR3 DNA: TGTGCCAGCAGCTTAGGGGGGACAGGGTCGAACACCGGGGAGCTGTTTTTT

J gene: TRBJ2-7
clone size: .
V gene: TRBV28
D gene: TRBD1
CDR3 protein: CASSPVETGGAEQYF
CDR3 DNA: TGTGCCAGCAGTCCAGTCGAGACAGGGGGAGCAGAGCAGTACTTC

J gene: TRBJ2-2
clone size: .
V gene: TRBV7-9
D gene: .
CDR3 protein: CASSLSGTTINTGELFF
CDR3 DNA: TGTGCCAGCAGCCTCAGCGGGACAACTATTAACACCGGGGAGCTGTTTTTT

J gene: TRBJ2-3
clone size: few
V gene: TRBV29-1
D gene: .
CDR3 protein: CSGPEWGTDTQYF
CDR3 DNA: TGCAGCGGCCCGGAGTGGGGCACAGATACGCAGTATTTT

J gene: TRBJ2-3
clone size: .
V gene: TRBV4-3
D gene: .
CDR3 protein: CASSQGRRGGASTDTQYF
CDR3 DNA: TGCGCCAGCAGCCAGGGTCGGAGGGGGGGGGCCAGCACAGATACGCAGTATTTT

J gene: TRBJ2-6
clone size: .
V gene: TRBV18
D gene: TRBD1
CDR3 protein: CASSPAGGDFGANVLTF
CDR3 DNA: TGTGCCAGCTCACCAGCAGGGGGCGATTTTGGGGCCAACGTCCTGACTTTC

J gene: TRBJ2-7
clone size: .
V gene: TRBV19
D gene: .
CDR3 protein: CASSIGAGMYEQYF
CDR3 DNA: TGTGCCAGTAGTATAGGGGCAGGGATGTACGAGCAGTACTTC

J gene: TRBJ2-5
clone size: .
V gene: TRBV4-1
D gene: .
CDR3 protein: CASSQGPGLQETQYF
CDR3 DNA: TGCGCCAGCAGCCAAGGGCCCGGACTACAAGAGACCCAGTACTTC

J gene: TRBJ2-2
clone size: .
V gene: TRBV25-1
D gene: .
CDR3 protein: CASSESTRANTGELFF
CDR3 DNA: TGTGCCAGCAGTGAATCCACTCGGGCGAACACCGGGGAGCTGTTTTTT

J gene: TRBJ2-1
clone size: .
V gene: TRBV7-2
D gene: .
CDR3 protein: CASSLARAGRSWGEQFF
CDR3 DNA: TGTGCCAGCAGCTTAGCGCGGGCAGGGAGGTCCTGGGGTGAGCAGTTCTTC

J gene: TRBJ1-1
clone size: once
V gene: TRBV12-5
D gene: .
CDR3 protein: CASGLSMNTEAFF
CDR3 DNA: TGTGCTAGTGGTTTGTCTATGAACACTGAAGCTTTCTTT

J gene: TRBJ1-4
clone size: .
V gene: TRBV18
D gene: .
CDR3 protein: CASSPKAGANEKLFF
CDR3 DNA: TGTGCCAGCTCCCCTAAAGCCGGGGCTAATGAAAAACTGTTTTTT

J gene: TRBJ1-1
clone size: .
V gene: TRBV14
D gene: TRBD1
CDR3 protein: CASSQQTGVGAFF
CDR3 DNA: TGTGCCAGCAGCCAGCAGACAGGGGTCGGAGCTTTCTTT

J gene: TRBJ2-1
clone size: .
V gene: TRBV30
D gene: TRBD2
CDR3 protein: CAWSRGNGLAGDFGYNEQFF
CDR3 DNA: TGTGCCTGGAGTAGGGGTAATGGACTAGCGGGAGATTTTGGATACAATGAGCAGTTCTTC

J gene: TRBJ1-1
clone size: .
V gene: TRBV9
D gene: .
CDR3 protein: CASSVAGGSGTEAFF
CDR3 DNA: TGTGCCAGCAGCGTAGCCGGGGGAAGTGGAACTGAAGCTTTCTTT

J gene: TRBJ1-2
clone size: .
V gene: TRBV4-2
D gene: .
CDR3 protein: CASSQRSGEETYGYTF
CDR3 DNA: TGTGCCAGCAGCCAAAGATCGGGGGAGGAAACCTATGGCTACACCTTC

J gene: TRBJ1-1
clone size: few
V gene: TRBV11-2
D gene: .
CDR3 protein: CASTPFVQSEAFF
CDR3 DNA: TGTGCCAGCACCCCCTTCGTGCAGTCTGAAGCTTTCTTT

J gene: TRBJ2-7
clone size: .
V gene: TRBV5-6
D gene: .
CDR3 protein: CASSRKRESSYEQYF
CDR3 DNA: TGTGCCAGCAGCCGGAAACGGGAGAGCTCCTACGAGCAGTACTTC

J gene: TRBJ1-2
clone size: .
V gene: TRBV6-6
D gene: .
CDR3 protein: CASSPGTGGYGYTF
CDR3 DNA: TGTGCCAGCAGTCCCGGGACGGGAGGCTATGGCTACACCTTC

J gene: TRBJ1-5
clone size: .
V gene: TRBV4-2
D gene: TRBD1
CDR3 protein: CASSQLRAGTGIEQPQHF
CDR3 DNA: TGTGCCAGCAGCCAACTCCGGGCCGGGACAGGGATTGAGCAGCCCCAGCATTTT

J gene: TRBJ1-1
clone size: .
V gene: TRBV7-9
D gene: .
CDR3 protein: CASSSAGRLTEAFF
CDR3 DNA: TGTGCCAGCAGCTCTGCAGGGCGGCTCACTGAAGCTTTCTTT

J gene: TRBJ2-6
clone size: .
V gene: TRBV14
D gene: .
CDR3 protein: CASSQGPPLYGANVLTF
CDR3 DNA: TGTGCCAGCAGCCAAGGGCCACCTCTGTACGGGGCCAACGTCCTGACTTTC

J gene: TRBJ2-7
clone size: .
V gene: TRBV5-4
D gene: TRBD1
CDR3 protein: CASSLRGQVYEQYF
CDR3 DNA: TGTGCCAGCAGCTTGAGGGGGCAGGTCTACGAGCAGTACTTC

J gene: TRBJ2-7
clone size: .
V gene: TRBV19
D gene: TRBD1
CDR3 protein: CASSITDRDYEQYF
CDR3 DNA: TGTGCCAGTAGTATAACGGACAGGGACTACGAGCAGTACTTC

J gene: TRBJ2-1
clone size: .
V gene: TRBV18
D gene: TRBD2
CDR3 protein: CASSHRLAGYNEQFF
CDR3 DNA: TGTGCCAGCTCACACAGACTAGCGGGATACAATGAGCAGTTCTTC

J gene: TRBJ1-1
clone size: once
V gene: TRBV7-9
D gene: TRBD1
CDR3 protein: CAGQGSTEAFF
CDR3 DNA: TGTGCCGGACAGGGTTCGACTGAAGCTTTCTTT

J gene: TRBJ2-7
clone size: .
V gene: TRBV27
D gene: .
CDR3 protein: CASSLAGLPSEQYF
CDR3 DNA: TGTGCCAGCAGTTTAGCGGGACTTCCATCCGAGCAGTACTTC

J gene: TRBJ2-1
clone size: .
V gene: TRBV27
D gene: .
CDR3 protein: CASSSDWGQFF
CDR3 DNA: TGTGCCAGCAGTTCGGACTGGGGGCAGTTCTTC